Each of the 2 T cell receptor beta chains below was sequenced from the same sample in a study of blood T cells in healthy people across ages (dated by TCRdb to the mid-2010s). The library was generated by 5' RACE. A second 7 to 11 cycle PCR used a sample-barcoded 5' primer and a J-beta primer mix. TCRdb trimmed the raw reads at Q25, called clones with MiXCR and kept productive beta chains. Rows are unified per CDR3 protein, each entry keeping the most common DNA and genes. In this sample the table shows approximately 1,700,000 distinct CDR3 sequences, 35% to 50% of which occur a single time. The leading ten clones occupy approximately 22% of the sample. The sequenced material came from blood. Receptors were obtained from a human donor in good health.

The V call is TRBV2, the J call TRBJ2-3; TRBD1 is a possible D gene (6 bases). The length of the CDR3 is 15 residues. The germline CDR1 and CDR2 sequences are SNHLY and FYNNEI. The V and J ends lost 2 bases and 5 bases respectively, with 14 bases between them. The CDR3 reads CASSESPGEEDTQYF. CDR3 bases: TGTGCCAGCAGTGAAAGCCCAGGGGAAGAAGATACGCAGTATTTT.

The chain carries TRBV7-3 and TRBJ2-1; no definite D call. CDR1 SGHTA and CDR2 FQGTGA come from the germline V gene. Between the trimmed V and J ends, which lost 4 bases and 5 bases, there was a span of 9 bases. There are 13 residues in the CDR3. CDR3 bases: TGTGCCAGCAGCTCCCATGGAAACAATGAGCAGTTCTTC. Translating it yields CASSSHGNNEQFF.